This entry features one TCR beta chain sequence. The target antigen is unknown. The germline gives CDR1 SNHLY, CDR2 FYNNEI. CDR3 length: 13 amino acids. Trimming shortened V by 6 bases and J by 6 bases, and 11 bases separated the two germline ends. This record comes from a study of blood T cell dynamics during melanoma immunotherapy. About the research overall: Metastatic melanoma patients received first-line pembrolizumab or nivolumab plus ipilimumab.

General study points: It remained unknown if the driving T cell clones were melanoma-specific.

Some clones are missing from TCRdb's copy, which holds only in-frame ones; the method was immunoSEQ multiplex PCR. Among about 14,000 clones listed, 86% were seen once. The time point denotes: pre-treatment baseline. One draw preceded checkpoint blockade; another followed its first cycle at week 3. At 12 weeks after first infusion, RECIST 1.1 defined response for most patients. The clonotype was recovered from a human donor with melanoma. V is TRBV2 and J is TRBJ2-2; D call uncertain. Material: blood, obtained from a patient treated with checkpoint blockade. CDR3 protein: CASRYTEAGELFF. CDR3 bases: TGTGCCAGCAGATACACAGAAGCCGGGGAGCTGTTTTTT.